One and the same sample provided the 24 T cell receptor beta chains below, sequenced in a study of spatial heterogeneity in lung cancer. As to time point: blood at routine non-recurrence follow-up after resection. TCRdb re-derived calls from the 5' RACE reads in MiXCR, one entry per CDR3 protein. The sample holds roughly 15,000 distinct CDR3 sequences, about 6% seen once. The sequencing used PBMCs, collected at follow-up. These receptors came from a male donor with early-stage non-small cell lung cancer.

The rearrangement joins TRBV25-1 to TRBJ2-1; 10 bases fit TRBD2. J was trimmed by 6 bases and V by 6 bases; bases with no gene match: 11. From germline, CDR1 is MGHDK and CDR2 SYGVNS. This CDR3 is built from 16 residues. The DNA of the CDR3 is TGTGCCAGCAGCCCCGGGACTAGCGTCGGCCTCAATGAGCAGTTCTTC. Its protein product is CASSPGTSVGLNEQFF.

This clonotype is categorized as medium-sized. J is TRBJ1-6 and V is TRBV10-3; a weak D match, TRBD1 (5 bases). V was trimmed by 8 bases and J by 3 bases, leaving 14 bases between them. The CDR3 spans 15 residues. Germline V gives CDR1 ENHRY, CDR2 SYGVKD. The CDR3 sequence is CAIGVGTNYNSPLHF. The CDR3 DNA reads TGTGCCATCGGTGTGGGGACCAACTATAATTCACCCCTCCACTTT.

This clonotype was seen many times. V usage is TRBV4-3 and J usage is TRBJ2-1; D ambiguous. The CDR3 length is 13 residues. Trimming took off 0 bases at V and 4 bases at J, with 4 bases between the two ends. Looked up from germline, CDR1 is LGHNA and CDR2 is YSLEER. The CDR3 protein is CASSQDLYNEQFF. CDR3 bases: TGCGCCAGCAGCCAAGACCTATACAATGAGCAGTTCTTC.

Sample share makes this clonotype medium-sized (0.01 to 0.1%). DNA of the CDR3: TGTGCCAGCAGCGCCTTTTACGAGCAGTACTTC. Its translation: CASSAFYEQYF. V is TRBV7-9 and J is TRBJ2-7; D is ambiguous. The length of the CDR3 is 11 residues. Trimming removed 5 bases from V and 4 bases from J, with 6 bases in between. Germline CDR1 and CDR2: SEHNR and FQNEAQ (reference sequence).

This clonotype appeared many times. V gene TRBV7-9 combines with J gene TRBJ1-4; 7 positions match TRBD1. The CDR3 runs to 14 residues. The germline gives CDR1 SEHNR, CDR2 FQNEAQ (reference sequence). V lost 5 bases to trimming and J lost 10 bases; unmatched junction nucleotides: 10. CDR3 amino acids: CASSTGVVGRKLFF. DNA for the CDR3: TGTGCCAGCAGCACAGGGGTAGTCGGTAGAAAACTGTTTTTT.

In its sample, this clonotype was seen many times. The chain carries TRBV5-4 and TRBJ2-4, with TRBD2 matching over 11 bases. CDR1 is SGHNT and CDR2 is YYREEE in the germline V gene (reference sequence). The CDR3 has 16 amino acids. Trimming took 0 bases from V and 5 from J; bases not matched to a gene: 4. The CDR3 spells CASSLGQGLAENIQYF. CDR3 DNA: TGTGCCAGCAGCTTGGGCCAGGGACTAGCGGAAAACATTCAGTACTTC.

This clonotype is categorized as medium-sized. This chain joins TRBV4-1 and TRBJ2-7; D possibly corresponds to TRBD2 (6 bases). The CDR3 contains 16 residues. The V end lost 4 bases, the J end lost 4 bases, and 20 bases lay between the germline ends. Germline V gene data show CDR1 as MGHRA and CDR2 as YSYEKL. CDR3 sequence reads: CASSRIAEAETYEQYF. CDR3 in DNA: TGCGCCAGCAGCCGAATAGCGGAAGCGGAGACTTACGAGCAGTACTTC.

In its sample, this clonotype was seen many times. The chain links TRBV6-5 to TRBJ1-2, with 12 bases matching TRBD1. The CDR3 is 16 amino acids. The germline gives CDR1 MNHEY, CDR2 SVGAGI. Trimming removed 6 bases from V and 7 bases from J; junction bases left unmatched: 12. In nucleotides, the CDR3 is TGTGCCAGCAGAACCCACGGGACAGGGGGCGCGGGTGGCTACACCTTC. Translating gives CASRTHGTGGAGGYTF.

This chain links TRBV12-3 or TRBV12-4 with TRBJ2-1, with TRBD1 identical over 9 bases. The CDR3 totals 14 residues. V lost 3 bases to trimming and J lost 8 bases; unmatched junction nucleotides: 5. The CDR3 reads CASSFGTGRDEQFF. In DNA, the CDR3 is TGTGCCAGCAGTTTCGGGACAGGGCGGGATGAGCAGTTCTTC.

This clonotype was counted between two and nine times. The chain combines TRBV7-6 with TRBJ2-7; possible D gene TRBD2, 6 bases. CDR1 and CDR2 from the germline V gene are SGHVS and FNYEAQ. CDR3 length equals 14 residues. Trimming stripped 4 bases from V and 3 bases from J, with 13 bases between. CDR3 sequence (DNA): TGTGCCAGCAGCTCGACCCCGGGACTCTACGAGCAGTACTTC. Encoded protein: CASSSTPGLYEQYF.

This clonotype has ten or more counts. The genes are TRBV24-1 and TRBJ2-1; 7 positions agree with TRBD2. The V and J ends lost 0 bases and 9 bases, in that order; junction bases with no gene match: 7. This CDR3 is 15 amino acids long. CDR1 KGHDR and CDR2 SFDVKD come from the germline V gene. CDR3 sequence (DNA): TGTGCCACCAGTGATTTGGCGGGAGCGGACACTGAGCAGTTCTTC. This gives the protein CATSDLAGADTEQFF.

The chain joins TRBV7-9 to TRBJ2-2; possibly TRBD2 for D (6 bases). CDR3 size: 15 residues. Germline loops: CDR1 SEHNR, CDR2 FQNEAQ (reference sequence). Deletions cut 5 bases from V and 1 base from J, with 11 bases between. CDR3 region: CASSPTRVNTGELFF. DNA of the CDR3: TGTGCCAGCAGCCCGACTAGGGTGAACACCGGGGAGCTGTTTTTT.

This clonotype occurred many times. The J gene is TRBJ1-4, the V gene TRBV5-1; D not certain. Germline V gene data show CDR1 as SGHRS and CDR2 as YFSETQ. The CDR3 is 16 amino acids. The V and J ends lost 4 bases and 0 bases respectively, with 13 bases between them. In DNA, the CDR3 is TGCGCCAGCAGCGCCAACAGAGACGCAACTAATGAAAAACTGTTTTTT. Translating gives CASSANRDATNEKLFF.

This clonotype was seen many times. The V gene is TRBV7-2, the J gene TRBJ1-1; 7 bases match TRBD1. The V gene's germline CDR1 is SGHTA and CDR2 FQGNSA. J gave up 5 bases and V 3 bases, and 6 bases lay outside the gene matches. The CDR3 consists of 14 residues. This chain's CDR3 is CASSFQGVGTEAFF. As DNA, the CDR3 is TGTGCCAGCAGCTTTCAGGGGGTTGGTACTGAAGCTTTCTTT.

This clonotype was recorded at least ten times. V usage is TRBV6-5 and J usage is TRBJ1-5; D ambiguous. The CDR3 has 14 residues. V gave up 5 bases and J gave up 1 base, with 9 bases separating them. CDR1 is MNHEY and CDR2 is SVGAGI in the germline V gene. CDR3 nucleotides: TGTGCCAGCAGTGCGCAGGCGAGCAATCAGCCCCAGCATTTT. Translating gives CASSAQASNQPQHF.

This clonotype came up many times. CDR3 sequence (DNA): TGCGCCAGCAGTATTGGACTAGCGGGAGACAATGAGCAGTTCTTC. Its protein is CASSIGLAGDNEQFF. The chain links TRBV10-1 to TRBJ2-1; 13 nucleotides match TRBD2. The CDR3 contains 15 residues. Per the germline V gene, CDR1 is WNHNN and CDR2 is SYGVQD (reference sequence). The V gene end was trimmed by 5 bases and the J gene end by 5 bases; junction bases not matched to a gene: 3.

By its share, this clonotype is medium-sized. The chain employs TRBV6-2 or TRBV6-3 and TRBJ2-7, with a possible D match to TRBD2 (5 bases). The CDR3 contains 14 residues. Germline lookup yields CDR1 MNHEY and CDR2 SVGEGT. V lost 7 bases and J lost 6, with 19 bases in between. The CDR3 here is CASNRGPTTSEQYF. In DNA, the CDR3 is TGTGCCAGCAACCGAGGGCCGACCACGAGCGAGCAGTACTTC.

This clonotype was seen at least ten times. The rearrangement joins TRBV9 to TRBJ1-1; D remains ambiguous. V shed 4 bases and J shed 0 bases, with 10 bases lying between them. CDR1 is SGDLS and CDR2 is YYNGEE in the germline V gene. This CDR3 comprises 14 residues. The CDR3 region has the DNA TGTGCCAGCAGCCCACAGTTTATGAACACTGAAGCTTTCTTT. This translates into CASSPQFMNTEAFF.

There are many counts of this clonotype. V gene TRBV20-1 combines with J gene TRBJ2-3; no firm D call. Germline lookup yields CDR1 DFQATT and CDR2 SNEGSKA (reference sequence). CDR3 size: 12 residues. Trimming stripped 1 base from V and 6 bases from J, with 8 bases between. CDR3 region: CSARGASDTQYF. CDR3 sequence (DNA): TGCAGTGCTAGAGGGGCATCGGATACGCAGTATTTT.

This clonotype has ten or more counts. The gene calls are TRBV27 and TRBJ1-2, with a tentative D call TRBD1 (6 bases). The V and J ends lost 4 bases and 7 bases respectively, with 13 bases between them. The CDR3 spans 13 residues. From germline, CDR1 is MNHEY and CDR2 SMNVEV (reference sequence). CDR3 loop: CASSYGGGGGYTF. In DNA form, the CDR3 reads TGTGCCAGCAGTTATGGAGGGGGAGGTGGCTACACCTTC.

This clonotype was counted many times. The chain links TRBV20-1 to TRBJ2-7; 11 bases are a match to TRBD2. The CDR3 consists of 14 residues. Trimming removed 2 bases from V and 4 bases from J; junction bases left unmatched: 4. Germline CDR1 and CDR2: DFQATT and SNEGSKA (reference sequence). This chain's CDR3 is CSARPLAGEYEQYF. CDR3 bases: TGCAGTGCTAGACCACTAGCGGGAGAATACGAGCAGTACTTC.

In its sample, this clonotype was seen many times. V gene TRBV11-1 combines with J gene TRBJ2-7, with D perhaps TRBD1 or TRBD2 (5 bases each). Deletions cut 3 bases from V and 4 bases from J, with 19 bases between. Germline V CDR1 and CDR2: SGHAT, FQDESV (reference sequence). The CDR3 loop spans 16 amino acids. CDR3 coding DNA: TGTGCCAGCAGCTTGACCTTGGGGGTGGTACGTTACGAGCAGTACTTC. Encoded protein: CASSLTLGVVRYEQYF.

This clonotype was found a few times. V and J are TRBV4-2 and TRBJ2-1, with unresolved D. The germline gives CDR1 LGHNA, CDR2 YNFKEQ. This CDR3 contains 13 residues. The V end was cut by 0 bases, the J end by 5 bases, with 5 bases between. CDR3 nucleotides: TGTGCCAGCAGCCAAGAATATCACAATGAGCAGTTCTTC. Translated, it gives CASSQEYHNEQFF.

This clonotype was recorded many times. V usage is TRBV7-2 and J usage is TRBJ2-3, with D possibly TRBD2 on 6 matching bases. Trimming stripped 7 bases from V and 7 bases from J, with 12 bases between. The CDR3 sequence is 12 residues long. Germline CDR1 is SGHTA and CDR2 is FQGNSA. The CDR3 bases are TGTGCCAGCACCAGCCGGGGGAATACGCAGTATTTT. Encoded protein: CASTSRGNTQYF.